One sample yielded the 29 T cell receptor beta chains listed below, sequenced in a study of T cells in women clearing cervical HPV infection. Clones were read by immunoSEQ multiplex PCR, and TCRdb kept only the in-frame ones, dropping some. The sample includes 30,000 to 35,000 clones. Sequences were obtained from blood buffy coat. Source of these receptors: a woman aged 18 to 75 with a cervical HPV16 infection that either progressed to CIN3+ or cleared (not recorded which).

A word on this clone: The read stops 3 residues short of the end of the CDR3; the missing end is completed from the germline J gene. The chain uses TRBV5-1 and TRBJ1-1; the D gene is possibly TRBD1 (6 bases). In germline, CDR1 is SGHRS, CDR2 YFSETQ. The CDR3 length is 13 residues. V lost 5 bases to trimming and J lost 6 bases, with 14 bases between them. CDR3 loop: CASRQDSLPEAFF. CDR3 bases read: TGCGCCAGCAGACAGGACAGTCTCCCTGAA.

As regards this clone: The read terminates 3 residues before the CDR3 end, so the remaining end is supplied by the germline J gene. The chain couples TRBV5-1 to TRBJ2-1; D gene unclear. Germline V gene sequence: CDR1 SGHRS, CDR2 YFSETQ. V was trimmed by 0 bases and J by 1 base, leaving 8 bases between them. The CDR3 has 15 residues. The chain's CDR3 is CASSLVPGSYNEQFF. The DNA read from the CDR3 is TGCGCCAGCAGCTTGGTTCCCGGGTCCTACAATGAG.

Points on this clone: The read ends 3 residues before the CDR3 terminus; that terminus is restored from the germline J gene. The rearrangement links TRBV5-1 to TRBJ2-3; 10 positions match TRBD2. The CDR3 has 17 residues. Germline CDR1 and CDR2: SGHRS and YFSETQ. V shed 4 bases and J 0 bases; nucleotides not matched to a gene: 8. The sequenced CDR3 bases are TGCGCCAGCAGCCACGGGGCTAGCGGGGGAAGCACAGATACG. This codes for CASSHGASGGSTDT. From start to end, the CDR3 is CASSHGASGGSTDTQYF.

Concerning this clone: The read gets to within 3 residues of the CDR3 end, and the germline J gene fills in the rest. V and J are TRBV11-3 and TRBJ1-1; D uncertain. Germline V gene data show CDR1 as SGHNT and CDR2 as YENEEA. The CDR3 extends over 14 amino acids. With 2 bases removed from V and 0 bases from J, the gap between germline ends came to 7 bases. The DNA read from the CDR3 is TGTGCCAGCAGCTTAAACAGTATGAACACTGAA. Amino acid sequence: CASSLNSMNTE. The full CDR3 is CASSLNSMNTEAFF.

Points on this clone: Read coverage stops 3 residues before the CDR3 terminus; the germline J gene supplies the remainder. The rearrangement links TRBV28 to TRBJ2-4; D gene unclear. From germline, CDR1 is MDHEN and CDR2 SYDVKM. Trimming left V 10 bases short and J 8 bases short, with 12 bases between. This CDR3 has 11 amino acids. CDR3 bases read: TGTGCCACCCTCTCCTCGGACATT. It is translated as CATLSSDI. Given in full, the CDR3 is CATLSSDIQYF.

CDR3 region: CASSSDKSGGPNEQFF. CDR3 bases read: TGTGCCAGCAGCTCCGACAAAAGCGGGGGCCCCAATGAG. This chain joins TRBV7-3 and TRBJ2-1, with TRBD2 identical over 8 bases. The CDR3 end falls 3 residues outside the read, so it is completed with the germline J gene. The CDR3 consists of 16 residues. CDR1 and CDR2 from the germline V gene are SGHTA and FQGTGA. V gave up 4 bases and J gave up 6 bases; unmatched junction bases: 11.

A note on this clone: The read gets to within 3 residues of the CDR3 end, and the germline J gene fills in the rest. The V call is TRBV7-2, the J call TRBJ2-5; 7 nucleotides match TRBD2. The CDR3 runs 15 residues. With 3 bases clipped from V and 7 bases from J, the junction kept 11 bases outside the gene matches. CDR1 is SGHTA and CDR2 is FQGNSA in the germline V gene. CDR3 in amino acids: CASSLPAFSGGTQYF. The sequenced CDR3 bases are TGTGCCAGCAGCTTGCCAGCCTTCTCGGGGGGGACC.

Notes on this clone: The sequence runs out 3 residues before the end of the CDR3; the remainder is reconstructed from the germline J gene. The gene calls are TRBV15 and TRBJ1-1, with 10 nucleotides matching TRBD1. The CDR3 runs to 15 residues. J was trimmed by 0 bases and V by 7 bases; bases with no gene match: 5. Looked up from germline, CDR1 is LNHNV and CDR2 is YYDKDF (reference sequence). The DNA read from the CDR3 is TGTGCCACCAAGGGACAGGGGATTATGAACACTGAA. It yields the protein CATKGQGIMNTE. The whole CDR3 sequence reads CATKGQGIMNTEAFF.

Points on this clone: Read data end 3 residues before the CDR3 end; the end is taken from the germline J gene. The chain has TRBV20-1 and TRBJ2-5; TRBD2 is a possible D gene (7 bases). V gave up 6 bases and J gave up 4 bases, with 18 bases separating them. CDR1 and CDR2 from the germline V gene are DFQATT and SNEGSKA (reference sequence). The CDR3 is made up of 14 amino acids. The CDR3 DNA, read in part, is TGCAGTGCAAGGGGAGGGGGGGGCACAGAGACC. Amino acid sequence: CSARGGGGTET. The entire CDR3 protein reads CSARGGGGTETQYF.

For this clone: Sequencing ends 3 residues short of the CDR3 end; the germline J gene provides the rest. The identical CDR3 is also encoded by other nucleotide sequences in the sample. The V gene is TRBV2, the J gene TRBJ2-5, with D uncertain. This CDR3 has 11 residues. Germline V lookup: CDR1 SNHLY, CDR2 FYNNEI. The V gene lost 2 bases and the J gene lost 5 bases, with 3 bases spanning the gap. The CDR3 loop is CASSERETQYF. CDR3 bases read: TGTGCCAGCAGTGAACGGGAGACC.

With regard to this clone: The read gets to within 3 residues of the CDR3 end, and the germline J gene fills in the rest. The V and J genes are TRBV19 and TRBJ1-1, with 8 bases aligning to TRBD1. V gave up 8 bases and J gave up 0 bases; unmatched junction bases: 5. Germline loops: CDR1 LNHDA, CDR2 SQIVND (reference sequence). This CDR3 spans 14 amino acids. The CDR3 spells CASSTGGLNTEAFF. The sequenced part of the CDR3 DNA is TGTGCCAGTTCAACAGGGGGACTGAACACTGAA.

About this clone itself: The CDR3 end lies 3 residues beyond the end of the read and is filled in from the germline J gene. V gene TRBV6-2 or TRBV6-3 combines with J gene TRBJ2-7; 7 nucleotides line up with TRBD1. This CDR3 has 15 residues. Germline-derived CDR1 and CDR2 are MNHEY and SVGEGT. V lost 5 bases to trimming and J lost 0 bases; unmatched junction nucleotides: 7. This CDR3 reads CASSTRGLHSYEQYF. Incomplete CDR3 DNA: TGTGCCAGCAGTACTAGGGGGCTCCACTCCTACGAG.

Of note for this clone: Read data end 3 residues before the CDR3 end; the end is taken from the germline J gene. This chain joins TRBV11-2 and TRBJ2-3; D call uncertain. The germline gives CDR1 SGHAT, CDR2 FQNNGV. This CDR3 is 12 amino acids long. Trimming took off 2 bases at V and 7 bases at J, with 7 bases between the two ends. CDR3 residues: CASSLYPYTQYF. The CDR3 DNA, read in part, is TGTGCCAGCAGCTTATATCCCTATACG.

The DNA read from the CDR3 is TGCGCCAGCAGCCAAGGTTTGGGGCAGGAGACC. The encoded protein is CASSQGLGQET. The whole CDR3 protein is CASSQGLGQETQYF. V and J are TRBV4-1 and TRBJ2-5; weak D call: TRBD1 (5 bases). The read ends 3 residues before the CDR3 terminus; that terminus is restored from the germline J gene. This CDR3 contains 14 residues. The ends were cut back, 1 base at V and 5 bases at J, with 11 bases in the middle. Germline lookup yields CDR1 MGHRA and CDR2 YSYEKL.

A word on this clone: The read ends 3 residues before the CDR3 terminus; that terminus is restored from the germline J gene. The V call is TRBV11-2, the J call TRBJ2-2; D uncertain. The germline V gene encodes CDR1 SGHAT and CDR2 FQNNGV. The CDR3 is 13 amino acids. V lost 4 bases and J 5 bases, leaving 8 bases between the germline ends. CDR3 sequence reads: CASSYPRTGELFF. The sequenced CDR3 bases are TGTGCCAGCAGCTACCCGAGGACCGGGGAG.

A remark on this clone: The DNA ends 3 residues before the CDR3 does, and the rest of the CDR3 is filled in from the germline J gene. The gene calls are TRBV7-2 and TRBJ2-2, with 7 bases fitting TRBD1. This CDR3 is built from 13 residues. Germline V gene data show CDR1 as SGHTA and CDR2 as FQGNSA. CDR3 residues: CASSLGRQGELFF. CDR3 DNA (partial): TGTGCCAGCAGCTTAGGTCGACAGGGCGAG.

The CDR3 DNA, read in part, is TGCAGTGCTAGATACCGACAGGGAGGGGGGGAGACC. This encodes CSARYRQGGGET. The full CDR3 sequence reads CSARYRQGGGETQYF. The chain recombines TRBV20-1 with TRBJ2-5, with D perhaps assigned TRBD1 or TRBD2 (7 bases each). The read ends 3 residues early relative to the CDR3; the germline J gene fills the gap. The CDR3 contains 15 residues. CDR1 is DFQATT and CDR2 is SNEGSKA in the germline V gene (reference sequence). V lost 2 bases and J lost 5, with 18 bases in between.

Points on this clone: The read finishes 3 residues shy of the CDR3 end, and the germline J gene is used to complete it. This chain joins TRBV19 and TRBJ2-5, with D possibly TRBD1 on 6 matching bases. The CDR3 totals 14 residues. V dropped 4 bases and J dropped 2 bases, with 11 bases sitting between them. Germline V lookup: CDR1 LNHDA, CDR2 SQIVND (reference sequence). The DNA read from the CDR3 is TGTGCCAGTAGTACCAGGACAGCACAAGAGACC. Its protein is CASSTRTAQET. The whole CDR3 sequence reads CASSTRTAQETQYF. The whole variable domain, filled in from reference TRBV19 and TRBJ2-5, reads DGGITQSPKYLFRKEGQNVTLSCEQNLNHDAMYWYRQDPGQGLRLIYYSQIVNDFQKGDIAEGYSVSREKKESFPLTVTSAQKNPTAFYLCASSTRTAQETQYFGPGTRLLVL.

A remark on this clone: The observed sequence ends 3 residues before the CDR3 terminus, with the missing tail filled in from the germline J gene. The V and J genes are TRBV12-3 or TRBV12-4 and TRBJ2-5; D not resolved. This CDR3 has 14 amino acids. V was cut by 8 bases and J by 4 bases, with 17 bases left in between. The CDR3: CASGKTSASETQYF. CDR3 bases read: TGTGCCAGCGGCAAAACCTCCGCTTCAGAGACC.

On this clone: The CDR3 end is not reached by the read, which stops 3 residues before it; the germline J gene fills it in. The chain recombines TRBV30 with TRBJ1-2; D is unclear. Germline-derived CDR1 and CDR2 are GTSNPN and SVGIG (reference sequence). Between the trimmed V and J ends, which lost 0 bases and 6 bases, there was a span of 8 bases. The CDR3 is 12 amino acids. The CDR3 region is CAWSVGGDGYTF. The part of the CDR3 DNA that was read is TGTGCCTGGAGTGTCGGCGGGGATGGC.

CDR3 bases read: TGTGCCAGCAGACCCCAACAGGGCAATGGC. Its protein product is CASRPQQGNG. The whole CDR3 region reads CASRPQQGNGYTF. The V gene is TRBV2, the J gene TRBJ1-2; a weak D match, TRBD1 (6 bases). Read sequence stops 3 residues before the CDR3 end, and the germline J gene provides the missing end. Germline CDR1 SNHLY, CDR2 FYNNEI. Trimming pared 6 bases from V and 6 bases from J, leaving 14 bases between. The CDR3 is made up of 13 amino acids.

Of note for this clone: Sequencing ends 3 residues short of the CDR3 end; the germline J gene provides the rest. This chain joins TRBV5-8 and TRBJ2-1; 9 bases agree with TRBD2. This CDR3 has 15 amino acids. V trimming: 2 bases; J trimming: 2 bases; junction bases outside the gene matches: 2. Germline CDR1 SGHTS, CDR2 YDEGEE. CDR3 residues: CASSFSGSTYNEQFF. CDR3 bases read: TGTGCCAGCAGCTTTAGCGGGAGTACCTACAATGAG.

For this clone: The read terminates 3 residues before the CDR3 end, so the remaining end is supplied by the germline J gene. The rearrangement uses TRBV19 and TRBJ2-4; D unclear. The CDR3 totals 16 residues. The V end was cut by 1 base, the J end by 0 bases, with 10 bases between. The germline gives CDR1 LNHDA, CDR2 SQIVND (reference sequence). The CDR3 protein is CASSIVTALAKNIQYF. The sequenced part of the CDR3 DNA is TGTGCCAGTAGTATAGTCACAGCTTTAGCCAAAAACATT. Full variable domain (missing parts from reference TRBV19 and TRBJ2-4): DGGITQSPKYLFRKEGQNVTLSCEQNLNHDAMYWYRQDPGQGLRLIYYSQIVNDFQKGDIAEGYSVSREKKESFPLTVTSAQKNPTAFYLCASSIVTALAKNIQYFGAGTRLSVL.

As regards this clone: The read stops 3 residues short of the end of the CDR3; the missing end is completed from the germline J gene. The chain uses TRBV6-2 or TRBV6-3 and TRBJ1-5, with 7 positions matching TRBD1. The V and J ends lost 7 bases and 0 bases, in that order; junction bases with no gene match: 6. The germline CDR1 and CDR2 sequences are MNHEY and SVGEGT. The CDR3 sequence is 15 residues long. CDR3 DNA, as far as it was read: TGTGCCAGCAATCCTGGGACAGATAGCAATCAGCCC. Protein product: CASNPGTDSNQP. The full CDR3 protein is CASNPGTDSNQPQHF.

Of note for this clone: The missing CDR3 end, 3 residues past where the read stops, is filled in from the germline J gene. The chain links TRBV6-4 to TRBJ2-1, with D maybe TRBD1 (6 bases). Germline values: CDR1 MRHNA, CDR2 SNTAGT. V dropped 6 bases and J dropped 8 bases, with 17 bases sitting between them. The CDR3 totals 14 residues. Partial CDR3 DNA: TGTGCCAGCAGCGCACAGGGCGTTTCGGATGAG. It is translated as CASSAQGVSDE. In full, the CDR3 reads CASSAQGVSDEQFF.

CDR3 DNA, as far as it was read: TGCAGCGTTGATGGGGGCAGGGTCAACAATGAG. This sequence encodes CSVDGGRVNNE. The whole CDR3 sequence reads CSVDGGRVNNEQFF. The J gene is TRBJ2-1, the V gene TRBV29-1; D may be TRBD1 (6 bases). Coverage ceases 3 residues before the CDR3 finishes, and the germline J gene fills in the end. Germline-derived CDR1 and CDR2 are SQVTM and ANQGSEA. The CDR3 consists of 14 residues. Trimming removed 3 bases from V and 5 bases from J, with 14 bases in between.

As regards this clone: Sequencing ends 3 residues short of the CDR3 end; the germline J gene provides the rest. The V gene is TRBV12-3 or TRBV12-4, the J gene TRBJ1-2; D is perhaps TRBD1 (5 bases). The CDR3 extends over 13 amino acids. V lost 10 bases and J lost 2, with 14 bases in between. The CDR3 is CATSGGENYGYTF. The sequenced CDR3 bases are TGTGCCACCTCGGGGGGGGAAAACTATGGC.

Of note for this clone: The observed sequence ends 3 residues before the CDR3 terminus, with the missing tail filled in from the germline J gene. This chain uses TRBV5-6 with TRBJ2-1, with D possibly being TRBD1 (6 bases). The germline CDR1 and CDR2 sequences are SGHDT and YYEEEE. The CDR3 covers 13 residues. Between the trimmed V and J ends, which lost 1 base and 8 bases, there was a span of 10 bases. This CDR3 is CASSLYRDHEQFF. CDR3 bases read: TGTGCCAGCAGCTTGTACAGGGATCATGAG.

Notes on this clone: The CDR3 end is not reached by the read, which stops 3 residues before it; the germline J gene fills it in. The gene calls are TRBV6-2 or TRBV6-3 and TRBJ2-5; 7 bases match TRBD2. Germline CDR1 and CDR2: MNHEY and SVGEGT. Trimming at V came to 2 bases and at J to 4 bases, leaving 4 bases not matched to a gene. The CDR3 extends over 14 amino acids. CDR3 in amino acids: CASSYGGRLETQYF. Partial CDR3 DNA: TGTGCCAGCAGTTACGGCGGGAGACTAGAGACC.